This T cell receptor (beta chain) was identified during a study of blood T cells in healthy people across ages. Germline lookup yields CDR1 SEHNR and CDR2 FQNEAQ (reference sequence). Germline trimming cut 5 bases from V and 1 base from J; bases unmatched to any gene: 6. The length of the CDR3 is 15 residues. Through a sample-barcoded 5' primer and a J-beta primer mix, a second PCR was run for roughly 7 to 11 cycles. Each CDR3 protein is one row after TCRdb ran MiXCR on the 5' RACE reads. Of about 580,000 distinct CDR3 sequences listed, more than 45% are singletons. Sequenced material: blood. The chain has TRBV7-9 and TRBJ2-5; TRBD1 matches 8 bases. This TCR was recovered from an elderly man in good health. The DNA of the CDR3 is TGTGCCAGCAGCCGCGTGGGACAGGTCCAAGAGACCCAGTACTTC. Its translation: CASSRVGQVQETQYF.